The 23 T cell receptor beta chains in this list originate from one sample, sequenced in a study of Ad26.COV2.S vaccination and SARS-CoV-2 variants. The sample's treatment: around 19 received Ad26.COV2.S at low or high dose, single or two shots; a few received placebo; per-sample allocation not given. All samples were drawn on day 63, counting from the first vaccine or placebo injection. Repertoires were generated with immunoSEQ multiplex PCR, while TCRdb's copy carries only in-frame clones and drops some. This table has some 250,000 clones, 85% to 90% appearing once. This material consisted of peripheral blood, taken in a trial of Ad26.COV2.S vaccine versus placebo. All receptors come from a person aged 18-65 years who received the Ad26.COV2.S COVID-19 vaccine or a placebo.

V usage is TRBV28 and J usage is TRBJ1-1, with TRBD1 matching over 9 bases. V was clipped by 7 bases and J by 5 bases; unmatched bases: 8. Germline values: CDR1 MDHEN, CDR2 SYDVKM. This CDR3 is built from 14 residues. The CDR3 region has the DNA TGTGCCAGCACCAAGACAGGGGGTAAAACTGAAGCTTTCTTT. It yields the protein CASTKTGGKTEAFF. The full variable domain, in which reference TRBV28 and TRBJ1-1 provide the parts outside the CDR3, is DVKVTQSSRYLVKRTGEKVFLECVQDMDHENMFWYRQDPGLGLRLIYFSYDVKMKEKGDIPEGYSVSREKKERFSLILESASTNQTSMYLCASTKTGGKTEAFFGQGTRLTVV.

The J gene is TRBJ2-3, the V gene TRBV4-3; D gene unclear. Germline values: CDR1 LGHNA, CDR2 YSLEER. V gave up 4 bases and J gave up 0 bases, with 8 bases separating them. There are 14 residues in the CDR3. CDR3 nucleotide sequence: TGCGCCAGCAGCCGAGGCCTAAGCACAGATACGCAGTATTTT. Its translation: CASSRGLSTDTQYF.

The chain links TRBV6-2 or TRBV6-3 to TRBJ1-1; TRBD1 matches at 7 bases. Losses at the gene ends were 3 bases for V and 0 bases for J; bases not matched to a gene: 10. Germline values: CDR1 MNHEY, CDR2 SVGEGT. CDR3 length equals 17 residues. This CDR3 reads CASSYYPRTGMNTEAFF. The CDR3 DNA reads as TGTGCCAGCAGTTATTACCCTCGGACAGGCATGAACACTGAAGCTTTCTTT.

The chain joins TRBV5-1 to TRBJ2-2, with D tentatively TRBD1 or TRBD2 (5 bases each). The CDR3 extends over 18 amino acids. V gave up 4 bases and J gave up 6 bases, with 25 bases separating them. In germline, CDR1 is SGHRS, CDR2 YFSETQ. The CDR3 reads CASSRQSFPGTLSGELFF. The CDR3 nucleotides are TGCGCCAGCAGCCGTCAATCCTTCCCCGGGACCCTGTCCGGGGAGCTGTTTTTT.

CDR3 loop: CASSFQGAFYEQYF. The CDR3 bases are TGTGCCAGCAGCTTTCAGGGGGCCTTCTACGAGCAGTACTTC. This sequence joins TRBV7-6 and TRBJ2-7, with TRBD1 identical over 8 bases. The CDR3 runs 14 residues. V was pared by 3 bases and J by 3 bases, with 4 bases of the junction left unmatched. Germline-derived CDR1 and CDR2 are SGHVS and FNYEAQ.

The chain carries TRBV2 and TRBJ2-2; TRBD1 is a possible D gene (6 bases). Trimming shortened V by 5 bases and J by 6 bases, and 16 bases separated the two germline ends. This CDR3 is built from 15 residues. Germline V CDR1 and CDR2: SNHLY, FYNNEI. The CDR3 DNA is TGTGCCAGCAGTTTCACAGGGATGGGACCCGGGGAGCTGTTTTTT. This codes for CASSFTGMGPGELFF.

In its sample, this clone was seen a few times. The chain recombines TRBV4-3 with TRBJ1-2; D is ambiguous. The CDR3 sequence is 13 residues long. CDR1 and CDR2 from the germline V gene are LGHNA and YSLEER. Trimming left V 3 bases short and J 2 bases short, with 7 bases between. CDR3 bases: TGCGCCAGCAGCCACGCCGAGAACTATGGCTACACCTTC. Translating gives CASSHAENYGYTF.

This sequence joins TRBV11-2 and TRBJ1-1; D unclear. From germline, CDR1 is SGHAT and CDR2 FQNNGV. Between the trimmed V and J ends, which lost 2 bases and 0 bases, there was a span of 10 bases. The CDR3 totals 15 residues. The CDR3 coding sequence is TGTGCCAGCAGCTTATCTTTAGAACTGAACACTGAAGCTTTCTTT. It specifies CASSLSLELNTEAFF. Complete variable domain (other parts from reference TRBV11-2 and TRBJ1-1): EAGVAQSPRYKIIEKRQSVAFWCNPISGHATLYWYQQILGQGPKLLIQFQNNGVVDDSQLPKDRFSAERLKGVDSTLKIQPAKLEDSAVYLCASSLSLELNTEAFFGQGTRLTVV.

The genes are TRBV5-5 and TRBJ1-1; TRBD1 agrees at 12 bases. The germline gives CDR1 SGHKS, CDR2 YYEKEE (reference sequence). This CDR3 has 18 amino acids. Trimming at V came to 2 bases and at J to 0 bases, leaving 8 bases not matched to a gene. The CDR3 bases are TGTGCCAGCAGCTTCCCCGGGACAGGGGGCGGACTGAACACTGAAGCTTTCTTT. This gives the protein CASSFPGTGGGLNTEAFF. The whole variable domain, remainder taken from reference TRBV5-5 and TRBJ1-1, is DAGVTQSPTHLIKTRGQQVTLRCSPISGHKSVSWYQQVLGQGPQFIFQYYEKEERGRGNFPDRFSARQFPNYSSELNVNALLLGDSALYLCASSFPGTGGGLNTEAFFGQGTRLTVV.

The CDR3 is CASNREGNTGELFF. CDR3 nucleotides: TGTGCCAGCAACAGGGAGGGGAACACCGGGGAGCTGTTTTTT. The rearrangement links TRBV7-2 to TRBJ2-2; D is perhaps TRBD2 (7 bases). Trimming removed 7 bases at V and 1 base at J, with 10 bases between. Germline assignment: CDR1 SGHTA and CDR2 FQGNSA. This CDR3 is built from 14 residues.

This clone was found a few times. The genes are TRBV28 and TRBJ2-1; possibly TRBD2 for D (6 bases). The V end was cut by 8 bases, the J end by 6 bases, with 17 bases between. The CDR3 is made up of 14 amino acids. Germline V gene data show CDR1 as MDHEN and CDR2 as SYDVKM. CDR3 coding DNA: TGTGCCAGCGTAATGGAGGGCCGTGGCAATGAGCAGTTCTTC. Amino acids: CASVMEGRGNEQFF.

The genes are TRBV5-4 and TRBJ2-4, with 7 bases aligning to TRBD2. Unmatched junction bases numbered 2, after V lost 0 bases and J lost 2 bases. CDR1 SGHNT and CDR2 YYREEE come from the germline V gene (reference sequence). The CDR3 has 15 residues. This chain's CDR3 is CASSLAAGSKNIQYF. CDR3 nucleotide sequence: TGTGCCAGCAGCTTGGCAGCGGGATCCAAAAACATTCAGTACTTC.

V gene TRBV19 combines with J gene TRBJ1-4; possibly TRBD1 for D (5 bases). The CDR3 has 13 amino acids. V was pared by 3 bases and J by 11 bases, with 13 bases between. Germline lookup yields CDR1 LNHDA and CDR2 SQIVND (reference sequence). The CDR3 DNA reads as TGTGCCAGTAGTATTGGGCAGGGCGGGAAACTGTTTTTT. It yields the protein CASSIGQGGKLFF.

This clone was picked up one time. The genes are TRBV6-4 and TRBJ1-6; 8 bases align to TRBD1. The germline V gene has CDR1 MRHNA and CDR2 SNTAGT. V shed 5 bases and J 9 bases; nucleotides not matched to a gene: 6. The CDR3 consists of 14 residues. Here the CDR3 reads CASSPTGVGSPLHF. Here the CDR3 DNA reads TGTGCCAGCAGTCCGACAGGGGTGGGTTCACCCCTCCACTTT.

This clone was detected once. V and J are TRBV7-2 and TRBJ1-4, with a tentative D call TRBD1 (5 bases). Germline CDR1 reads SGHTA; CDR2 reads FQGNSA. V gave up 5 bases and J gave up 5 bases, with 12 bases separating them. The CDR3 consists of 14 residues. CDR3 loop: CASSATASNEKLFF. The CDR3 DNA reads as TGTGCCAGCAGCGCGACAGCTTCAAATGAAAAACTGTTTTTT.

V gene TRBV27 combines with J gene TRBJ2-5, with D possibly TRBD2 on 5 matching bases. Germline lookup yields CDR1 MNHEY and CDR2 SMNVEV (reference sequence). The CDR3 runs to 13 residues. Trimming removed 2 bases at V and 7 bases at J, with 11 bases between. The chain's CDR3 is CASSLVEGRTQYF. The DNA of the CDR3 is TGTGCCAGCAGTTTAGTCGAGGGTAGGACCCAGTACTTC.

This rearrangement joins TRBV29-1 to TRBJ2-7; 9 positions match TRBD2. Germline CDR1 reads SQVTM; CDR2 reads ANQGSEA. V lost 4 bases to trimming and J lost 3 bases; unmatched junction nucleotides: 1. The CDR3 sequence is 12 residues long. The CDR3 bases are TGCAGCGTTGGCGGGAGGGACTACGAGCAGTACTTC. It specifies CSVGGRDYEQYF.

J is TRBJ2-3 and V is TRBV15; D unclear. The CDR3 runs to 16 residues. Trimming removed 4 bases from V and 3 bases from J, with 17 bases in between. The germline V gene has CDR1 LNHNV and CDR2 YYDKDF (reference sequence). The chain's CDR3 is CATSMGGDGLTDTQYF. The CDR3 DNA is TGTGCCACCAGCATGGGCGGCGACGGGTTGACAGATACGCAGTATTTT.

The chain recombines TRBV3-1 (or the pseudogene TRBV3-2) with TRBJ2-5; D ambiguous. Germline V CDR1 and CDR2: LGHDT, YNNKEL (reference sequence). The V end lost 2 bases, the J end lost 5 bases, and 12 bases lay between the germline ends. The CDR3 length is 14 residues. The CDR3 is CASSQRTVYETQYF. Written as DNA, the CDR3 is TGTGCCAGCAGCCAAAGGACGGTCTACGAGACCCAGTACTTC.

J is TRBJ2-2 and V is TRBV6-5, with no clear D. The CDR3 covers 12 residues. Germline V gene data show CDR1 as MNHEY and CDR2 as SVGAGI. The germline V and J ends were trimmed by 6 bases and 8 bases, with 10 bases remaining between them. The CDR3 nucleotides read TGTGCCAGCAGAACGGTGAATGGGGAGCTGTTTTTT. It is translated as CASRTVNGELFF.

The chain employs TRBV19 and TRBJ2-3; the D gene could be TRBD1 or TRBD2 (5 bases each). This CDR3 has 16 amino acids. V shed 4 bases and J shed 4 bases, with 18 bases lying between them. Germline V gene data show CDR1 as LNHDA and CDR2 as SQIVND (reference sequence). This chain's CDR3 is CASSTLTARGADTQYF. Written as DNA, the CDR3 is TGTGCCAGTAGTACACTGACGGCCCGAGGGGCAGATACGCAGTATTTT. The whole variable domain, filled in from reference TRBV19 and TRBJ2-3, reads DGGITQSPKYLFRKEGQNVTLSCEQNLNHDAMYWYRQDPGQGLRLIYYSQIVNDFQKGDIAEGYSVSREKKESFPLTVTSAQKNPTAFYLCASSTLTARGADTQYFGPGTRLTVL.

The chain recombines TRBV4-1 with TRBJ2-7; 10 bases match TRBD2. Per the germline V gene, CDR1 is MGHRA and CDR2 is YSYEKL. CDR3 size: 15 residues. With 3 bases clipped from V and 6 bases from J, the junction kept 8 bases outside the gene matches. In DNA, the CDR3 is TGCGCCAGCAGCCAGCCCGGGACTAGCGTCGGCGAGCAGTACTTC. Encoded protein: CASSQPGTSVGEQYF.

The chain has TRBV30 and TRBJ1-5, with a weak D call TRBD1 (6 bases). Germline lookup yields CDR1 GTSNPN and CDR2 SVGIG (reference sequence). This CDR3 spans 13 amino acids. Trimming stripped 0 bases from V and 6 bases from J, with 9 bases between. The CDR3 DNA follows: TGTGCCTGGAGTGTAGGGGGGCGTCAGCCCCAGCATTTT. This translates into CAWSVGGRQPQHF.